A single sample gave rise to the 23 T cell receptor beta chains below, sequenced in a study of T cell clonality in common variable immunodeficiency. The table came from immunoSEQ multiplex PCR; TCRdb's copy has only in-frame clones and leaves some out. Recorded here are some 25,000 clones, none singletons. Study findings and constraints: Fewer deletions and N-nucleotide insertions were reportedly seen in common variable immunodeficiency TCR beta sequences.

Antigen specificity for these receptors is unknown. What was sequenced was peripheral blood mononuclear cells. The receptors originated from a human donor with common variable immunodeficiency.

This clone was recorded many times. CDR3 in amino acids: CASSRGDTGELFF. The CDR3 bases that were read are TGCGCCAGCAGCCGAGGGGACACCGGGGAG. This chain joins TRBV5-1 and TRBJ2-2, with D possibly being TRBD1 or TRBD2 (5 bases each). From the germline J gene comes the end of the CDR3, since the read stops 3 residues before it. This CDR3 has 13 residues. Germline values: CDR1 SGHRS, CDR2 YFSETQ. Between the trimmed V and J ends, which lost 4 bases and 3 bases, there was a span of 7 bases. The whole variable domain, filled in from reference TRBV5-1 and TRBJ2-2, reads KAGVTQTPRYLIKTRGQQVTLSCSPISGHRSVSWYQQTPGQGLQFLFEYFSETQRNKGNFPGRFSGRQFSNSRSEMNVSTLELGDSALYLCASSRGDTGELFFGEGSRLTVL.

This clone was observed a handful of times. The missing CDR3 end, 3 residues past where the read stops, is filled in from the germline J gene. V and J are TRBV7-2 and TRBJ2-3; 8 nucleotides align to TRBD2. CDR1 and CDR2 (germline): SGHTA, FQGNSA. V lost 5 bases to trimming and J lost 5 bases; unmatched junction nucleotides: 9. CDR3 length equals 15 residues. The CDR3 is CASSPYPGGGDTQYF. Incomplete CDR3 DNA: TGTGCCAGCAGCCCGTACCCGGGGGGGGGAGATACG.

This clone was found a few times. Incomplete CDR3 DNA: TGTGCCAGCTCACCCCTAAGCGACCAGCCC. Translating gives CASSPLSDQP. The CDR3 as a whole reads CASSPLSDQPQHF. The chain combines TRBV18 with TRBJ1-5; D unclear. The read falls 3 residues short of the CDR3 end, and the missing part is taken from the germline J gene. Germline V CDR1 and CDR2: KGHSH, LQKENI. Trimming stripped 3 bases from V and 7 bases from J, with 10 bases between. This CDR3 is built from 13 residues.

Many counts were recorded for this clone. The CDR3 bases that were read are TGTGCCTGGAGTACGGGGGGACAAGAGACC. Protein sequence: CAWSTGGQET. The whole CDR3 sequence is CAWSTGGQETQYF. J is TRBJ2-5 and V is TRBV30, with 7 bases lining up with TRBD2. The sequence runs out 3 residues before the end of the CDR3; the remainder is reconstructed from the germline J gene. Trimming took 2 bases from V and 2 from J; bases not matched to a gene: 2. This CDR3 spans 13 amino acids. From germline, CDR1 is GTSNPN and CDR2 SVGIG (reference sequence).

This clone has only a few counts. The CDR3 end is not reached by the read, which stops 3 residues before it; the germline J gene fills it in. The chain combines TRBV7-3 with TRBJ1-4; 7 nucleotides match TRBD1. The CDR3 extends over 16 amino acids. The germline V gene has CDR1 SGHTA and CDR2 FQGTGA. V shed 3 bases, J shed 8 bases, and the junction held 12 bases outside the gene matches. CDR3 sequence: CASSFTPQGRREKLFF. CDR3 DNA, as far as it was read: TGTGCCAGCAGCTTCACGCCACAGGGGCGTCGGGAAAAA.

Remarks on this clone: The junction shows a germline mismatch at one end, possibly a read error. The read terminates 3 residues before the CDR3 end, so the remaining end is supplied by the germline J gene. This chain links TRBV20-1 with TRBJ1-1, with D perhaps matching TRBD1 (6 bases). The CDR3 runs to 14 residues. Germline CDR1 DFQATT, CDR2 SNEGSKA (reference sequence). Partial CDR3 DNA: TGCAGTGCCAGGACGACAGGAAGAAACACTGAG. Protein sequence: CSARTTGRNTE. The entire CDR3 protein reads CSARTTGRNTEAFF.

At least ten counts were recorded for this clone. The read terminates 3 residues ahead of where the CDR3 ends, so the germline J gene completes it. The V and J genes are TRBV18 and TRBJ2-3; 8 nucleotides match TRBD2. V gave up 5 bases and J gave up 3 bases; unmatched junction bases: 4. The CDR3 consists of 14 residues. Germline V gene lookup returns CDR1 KGHSH and CDR2 LQKENI. CDR3 bases read: TGTGCCAGCTCAGCCACTAGCGGTACAGATACG. Amino acid sequence: CASSATSGTDT. The CDR3 in its entirety is CASSATSGTDTQYF. The full variable domain, in which reference TRBV18 and TRBJ2-3 provide the parts outside the CDR3, is NAGVMQNPRHLVRRRGQEARLRCSPMKGHSHVYWYRQLPEEGLKFMVYLQKENIIDESGMPKERFSAEFPKEGPSILRIQQVVRGDSAAYFCASSATSGTDTQYFGPGTRLTVL.

This clone was recorded at least ten times. The read gets to within 3 residues of the CDR3 end, and the germline J gene fills in the rest. The chain combines TRBV5-4 with TRBJ2-2, with TRBD2 matching over 10 bases. The ends lost 3 bases at V and 2 bases at J; junction bases unmatched: 4. Germline V gene data show CDR1 as SGHNT and CDR2 as YYREEE (reference sequence). The CDR3 contains 16 residues. CDR3: CASSWLAGVNTGELFF. CDR3 DNA, as far as it was read: TGTGCCAGCAGCTGGCTAGCGGGAGTCAACACCGGGGAG.

In regard to this clone: The CDR3 extends 3 residues past the end of the read, so its final part is completed from the germline J gene. V and J are TRBV19 and TRBJ1-2, with TRBD1 identical over 9 bases. V lost 5 bases to trimming and J lost 7 bases; unmatched junction nucleotides: 11. Germline V gene lookup returns CDR1 LNHDA and CDR2 SQIVND (reference sequence). The CDR3 runs 15 residues. CDR3 DNA, as far as it was read: TGTGCCAGTAGTGTCGATGGACAGGGGAGCGGTGGC. It is translated as CASSVDGQGSGG. The whole CDR3 protein is CASSVDGQGSGGYTF.

As concerns this clone: The CDR3 end is not reached by the read, which stops 3 residues before it; the germline J gene fills it in. V is TRBV5-6 and J is TRBJ1-5; D is uncertain. Germline V gene lookup returns CDR1 SGHDT and CDR2 YYEEEE. The CDR3 has 14 amino acids. V shed 0 bases and J shed 2 bases, with 6 bases lying between them. This CDR3 is CASSLGVGNQPQHF. The sequenced CDR3 bases are TGTGCCAGCAGCTTGGGCGTCGGCAATCAGCCC.

This clone has ten or more counts. Coverage ceases 3 residues before the CDR3 finishes, and the germline J gene fills in the end. This chain joins TRBV20-1 and TRBJ2-7, with D perhaps matching TRBD1 (6 bases). Trimming took off 2 bases at V and 3 bases at J, with 11 bases between the two ends. Germline values: CDR1 DFQATT, CDR2 SNEGSKA (reference sequence). The CDR3 contains 13 residues. The CDR3 DNA, read in part, is TGCAGTGCTAGACGACAGGTCCTCTACGAG. Protein sequence: CSARRQVLYE. The complete CDR3 sequence is CSARRQVLYEQYF.

This clone was counted ten times or more. The CDR3 end is not reached by the read, which stops 3 residues before it; the germline J gene fills it in. The sample has other DNA sequences that encode this CDR3 too. The chain uses TRBV29-1 and TRBJ1-1, with D maybe TRBD1 (6 bases). This CDR3 has 13 residues. The germline gives CDR1 SQVTM, CDR2 ANQGSEA. Between the trimmed V and J ends, which lost 6 bases and 1 base, there was a span of 12 bases. The covered CDR3 bases are TGCAGCGTGGCTGGACAGCCGAACACTGAA. Residues: CSVAGQPNTE. The whole CDR3 region reads CSVAGQPNTEAFF. Combining the CDR3 with reference TRBV29-1 and TRBJ1-1 gives the whole variable domain SAVISQKPSRDICQRGTSLTIQCQVDSQVTMMFWYRQQPGQSLTLIATANQGSEATYESGFVIDKFPISRPNLTFSTLTVSNMSPEDSSIYLCSVAGQPNTEAFFGQGTRLTVV.

The table lists this clone with many counts. With the read ending 3 residues before the CDR3 end, the germline J gene is used to fill in that end. V gene TRBV20-1 combines with J gene TRBJ1-3; 8 bases are a match to TRBD1. Germline V CDR1 and CDR2: DFQATT, SNEGSKA (reference sequence). The CDR3 loop spans 15 amino acids. The V and J ends lost 2 bases and 4 bases, in that order; junction bases with no gene match: 7. CDR3 bases read: TGCAGTGCTAGACCAACAGGGGGAACAGGAAACACC. This translates into CSARPTGGTGNT. The whole CDR3 reads CSARPTGGTGNTIYF.

This clone was seen at least ten times. With the read ending 3 residues before the CDR3 end, the germline J gene is used to fill in that end. The chain carries TRBV30 and TRBJ1-2; no clear D. Germline CDR1 and CDR2: GTSNPN and SVGIG (reference sequence). The CDR3 spans 11 residues. With 4 bases removed from V and 7 bases from J, the gap between germline ends came to 10 bases. The CDR3 bases that were read are TGTGCCTGGACCCTTCCTAGTGGC. Its translation: CAWTLPSG. The whole CDR3 protein is CAWTLPSGYTF.

There are many counts of this clone. Read coverage stops 3 residues before the CDR3 terminus; the germline J gene supplies the remainder. The rearrangement uses TRBV7-3 and TRBJ2-5; TRBD2 agrees at 11 bases. CDR1 is SGHTA and CDR2 is FQGTGA in the germline V gene. V gave up 5 bases and J gave up 5 bases; unmatched junction bases: 13. The CDR3 sequence is 17 residues long. CDR3 sequence: CASSPGIAGGVRETQYF. The covered CDR3 bases are TGTGCCAGCAGCCCGGGGATAGCGGGAGGGGTCCGGGAGACC.

A word on this clone: The read finishes 3 residues shy of the CDR3 end, and the germline J gene is used to complete it. V and J are TRBV2 and TRBJ1-3, with unresolved D. The V and J ends lost 5 bases and 0 bases respectively, with 14 bases between them. The CDR3 has 16 amino acids. The germline CDR1 and CDR2 sequences are SNHLY and FYNNEI. The covered CDR3 bases are TGTGCCAGCAGTCCAATTTCTGCGAGCTCTGGAAACACC. It encodes CASSPISASSGNT. The full-length CDR3 reads as CASSPISASSGNTIYF.

Notes on this clone: Coverage ceases 3 residues before the CDR3 finishes, and the germline J gene fills in the end. The V gene is TRBV7-2, the J gene TRBJ2-5; 13 bases match TRBD2. This CDR3 spans 15 amino acids. V dropped 5 bases and J dropped 2; count of bases not matched to a gene: 2. Germline V lookup: CDR1 SGHTA, CDR2 FQGNSA. Incomplete CDR3 DNA: TGTGCCAGCAGCCGGACTAGCGGGAGTCAAGAGACC. Translated, it gives CASSRTSGSQET. The entire CDR3 protein reads CASSRTSGSQETQYF.

In this sample, this clone turned up many times. The read ends 3 residues shy of where the CDR3 ends; the end is completed using the germline J gene. This rearrangement joins TRBV30 to TRBJ2-5; 9 bases fit TRBD2. Germline V gene lookup returns CDR1 GTSNPN and CDR2 SVGIG (reference sequence). CDR3 length: 14 amino acids. V lost 4 bases, J lost 7 bases, and 10 bases stayed unmatched. The CDR3 loop is CAWNPREGHVTQYF. The sequenced CDR3 bases are TGTGCCTGGAACCCGCGGGAGGGCCATGTGACC.

This clone appeared many times. The read terminates 3 residues ahead of where the CDR3 ends, so the germline J gene completes it. V gene TRBV6-2 or TRBV6-3 combines with J gene TRBJ2-2, with a weak D call TRBD1 (5 bases). This CDR3 region has 13 residues. V lost 5 bases and J 6 bases, leaving 10 bases between the germline ends. Germline V lookup: CDR1 MNHEY, CDR2 SVGEGT. The CDR3: CASSKTEPGELFF. Incomplete CDR3 DNA: TGTGCCAGCAGTAAGACAGAGCCCGGGGAG.

This clone has a handful of counts. A junction end diverges from the germline sequence, so it may reflect a read error. The read ends 3 residues shy of where the CDR3 ends; the end is completed using the germline J gene. The chain has TRBV7-6 and TRBJ2-1; 8 positions match TRBD2. The CDR3 is 15 residues long. Germline V gene sequence: CDR1 SGHVS, CDR2 FNYEAQ. The CDR3 sequence: CAGSLLAVSYNEQFF. The sequenced part of the CDR3 DNA is TGTGCCGGCAGCTTACTAGCGGTCTCCTACAATGAG.

This clone was observed many times. The CDR3 is cut off 3 residues early in the read; its end comes from the germline J gene. This chain uses TRBV18 with TRBJ1-4, with a possible D match to TRBD1 (6 bases). Trimming took 6 bases from V and 0 from J, leaving 11 bases between them. This CDR3 comprises 15 residues. Per the germline V gene, CDR1 is KGHSH and CDR2 is LQKENI. Incomplete CDR3 DNA: TGTGCCAGCTCCGGACAGCTTGCAACTAATGAAAAA. It codes for CASSGQLATNEK. The CDR3, in full, reads CASSGQLATNEKLFF.

This clone was seen at least ten times. Sequencing ends 3 residues short of the CDR3 end; the germline J gene provides the rest. The gene calls are TRBV19 and TRBJ2-2; TRBD1 might be the D (9 bases). In germline, CDR1 is LNHDA, CDR2 SQIVND (reference sequence). Trimming pared 1 base from V and 4 bases from J, leaving 22 bases between. CDR3 size: 19 residues. The CDR3 here is CASSIGDRDRGRSTGELFF. The sequenced part of the CDR3 DNA is TGTGCCAGTAGTATAGGGGACAGGGATCGCGGGAGGTCCACCGGGGAG.

This clone was seen at least ten times. Read coverage stops 3 residues before the CDR3 terminus; the germline J gene supplies the remainder. The chain uses TRBV5-4 and TRBJ2-5; 8 nucleotides match TRBD1. CDR1 is SGHNT, CDR2 YYREEE, per germline (reference sequence). The CDR3 extends over 14 amino acids. The trim removed 3 bases at V and 1 base at J, leaving 2 bases unmatched. The CDR3 bases that were read are TGTGCCAGCAGCTACGGACAGGGCCAAGAGACC. Its protein is CASSYGQGQET. The entire CDR3 reads CASSYGQGQETQYF.